This entry lists 23 T cell receptor beta chains sequenced from one sample in a study of monozygotic twins with inflammatory bowel disease. TCRdb processed the 5' RACE reads again and assigns one entry to each CDR3 protein, with no DNA. Reported are about 380,000 distinct CDR3 sequences; the ten largest clones contain 2.6%. Sequenced: blood. Every receptor here comes from a human donor with ulcerative colitis or Crohn's disease, or a healthy co-twin of an affected twin (not recorded which).

The CDR3 spells CSAIRGHTGELFF. The chain uses TRBV20-1 and TRBJ2-2; TCRdb's D call of TRBD1 is untestable without DNA. Germline V gene lookup returns CDR1 DFQATT and CDR2 SNEGSKA (reference sequence). The CDR3 loop spans 13 amino acids.

The chain uses TRBV10-3 and TRBJ2-7; TCRdb lists TRBD1, though no DNA is available to test this call. The germline gives CDR1 ENHRY, CDR2 SYGVKD. The CDR3 sequence is 16 residues long. The CDR3 region is CAISESSPAGSYEQYF.

V gene TRBV18 combines with J gene TRBJ2-1; TCRdb's D call of TRBD2 is untestable without DNA. This CDR3 is built from 17 residues. Looked up from germline, CDR1 is KGHSH and CDR2 is LQKENI. CDR3 amino acids: CASSPPSAGGKNNEQFF.

The chain uses TRBV12-3 or TRBV12-4 and TRBJ2-2; TCRdb lists TRBD1, though no DNA is available to test this call. This CDR3 comprises 16 residues. The CDR3: CASSTGQGRGTGELFF.

V gene TRBV2 combines with J gene TRBJ2-5. The CDR3 length is 13 residues. Germline V gene data show CDR1 as SNHLY and CDR2 as FYNNEI. CDR3: CASSGWKGETQYF.

The chain joins TRBV12-3 or TRBV12-4 to TRBJ2-2; TCRdb names TRBD1, which stays unverified in the absence of DNA. This CDR3 comprises 14 residues. The CDR3 here is CASTGDRNTGELFF.

The gene calls are TRBV6-5 and TRBJ1-1; without DNA, the TCRdb call of TRBD1 cannot be checked. CDR1 is MNHEY and CDR2 is SVGAGI in the germline V gene. The length of the CDR3 is 13 residues. CDR3 protein: CASGGWGNTEAFF.

This chain joins TRBV11-2 and TRBJ2-7. Germline loops: CDR1 SGHAT, CDR2 FQNNGV. The CDR3 runs to 15 residues. The CDR3 reads CASSLAAGRYHEQYF.

The rearrangement joins TRBV7-7 to TRBJ2-2; there is no DNA to check the TCRdb D call of TRBD1. Germline-derived CDR1 and CDR2 are SSHAT and FNYEAQ (reference sequence). CDR3 length: 15 residues. The CDR3 is CASSRQGFFTGELFF.

The chain recombines TRBV19 with TRBJ2-3. CDR3 length equals 14 residues. Germline V CDR1 and CDR2: LNHDA, SQIVND (reference sequence). CDR3: CASSRQTLTDTQYF.

V and J are TRBV30 and TRBJ2-7; without DNA, the TCRdb call of TRBD2 cannot be checked. CDR3 length: 15 residues. Per the germline V gene, CDR1 is GTSNPN and CDR2 is SVGIG (reference sequence). Here the CDR3 reads CAWKGSRALTYEQYF. Together with reference TRBV30 and TRBJ2-7, the CDR3 gives the full variable domain: SQTIHQWPATLVQPVGSPLSLECTVEGTSNPNLYWYRQAAGRGLQLLFYSVGIGQISSEVPQNLSASRPQDRQFILSSKKLLLSDSGFYLCAWKGSRALTYEQYFGPGTRLTVT.

V usage is TRBV20-1 and J usage is TRBJ2-5. Germline lookup yields CDR1 DFQATT and CDR2 SNEGSKA (reference sequence). The CDR3 is made up of 14 amino acids. The CDR3 here is CSARDRGVTETQYF.

The chain employs TRBV3-1 and TRBJ2-1; TCRdb's D call, TRBD2, is unchecked because there is no DNA. The CDR3 is 13 amino acids. Germline CDR1 reads LGHDT; CDR2 reads YNNKEL (reference sequence). CDR3 residues: CATLAAGGNEQFF.

The genes are TRBV7-2 and TRBJ1-1; the D gene TCRdb calls, TRBD1, cannot be checked with no DNA. Germline CDR1 and CDR2: SGHTA and FQGNSA. The CDR3 is 15 amino acids. CDR3 region: CASSSYRVMNTEAFF.

The chain recombines TRBV7-3 with TRBJ1-1. The CDR3 runs 14 residues. From germline, CDR1 is SGHTA and CDR2 FQGTGA. The CDR3 reads CASSPGLRNTEAFF.

V is TRBV4-3 and J is TRBJ2-5; lacking DNA, the TRBD2 call made by TCRdb goes unchecked. This CDR3 contains 15 residues. CDR1 and CDR2 from the germline V gene are LGHNA and YSLEER. CDR3 sequence reads: CASSQEGLGQETQYF.

The rearrangement joins TRBV5-1 to TRBJ2-3; the TCRdb call, TRBD1, lacks DNA for checking. Germline values: CDR1 SGHRS, CDR2 YFSETQ. The CDR3 consists of 16 residues. The CDR3 is CASSFPQGAGTDTQYF.

J is TRBJ2-2 and V is TRBV5-1; TCRdb proposes TRBD1, but this gene call is untestable without DNA. The germline V gene encodes CDR1 SGHRS and CDR2 YFSETQ. CDR3 length equals 15 residues. CDR3 residues: CASSQQGPNTGELFF.

The V gene is TRBV6-5, the J gene TRBJ2-7; no DNA is available, so the TRBD2 call from TCRdb remains unchecked. CDR1 is MNHEY and CDR2 is SVGAGI in the germline V gene. The CDR3 is made up of 15 amino acids. The CDR3 here is CASSYPGLAHYEQYF.

The chain uses TRBV15 and TRBJ1-5; TCRdb outputs TRBD1, but without DNA this stays unchecked. The CDR3 is 16 amino acids. Germline-derived CDR1 and CDR2 are LNHNV and YYDKDF (reference sequence). CDR3 in amino acids: CATSSALNRDLRPQHF.

The gene calls are TRBV24-1 and TRBJ2-1; TCRdb gives TRBD1 as the D gene, but with no DNA this cannot be confirmed. Germline V lookup: CDR1 KGHDR, CDR2 SFDVKD. This CDR3 has 19 residues. CDR3 region: CATSQTPKGGGHFYNEQFF.

The CDR3 sequence is CASSQAGIHEQYF. This chain joins TRBV4-3 and TRBJ2-7; TCRdb calls TRBD1, which cannot be checked without DNA. This CDR3 has 13 amino acids. The germline gives CDR1 LGHNA, CDR2 YSLEER.

The chain carries TRBV29-1 and TRBJ1-4; TCRdb returns TRBD1, unconfirmable since there is no DNA. This CDR3 contains 13 residues. Per the germline V gene, CDR1 is SQVTM and CDR2 is ANQGSEA. The CDR3 sequence: CSVVSGQNEKLFF.